This TCR beta chain was recovered during a study of blood T cell repertoires in COVID-19. Per the original methods: By means of reference gene primer amplification, nucleated cell counts were estimated. The protocol was immunoSEQ multiplex PCR, while the TCRdb copy is restricted to in-frame clones and leaves out a portion. V, J and clone size derive from that table, while D and trimming were established from the DNA sequence. Of about 120,000 clones detected, 74% appear once; the ten largest clones hold roughly 5.5%. This CDR3 is built from 16 residues. Germline assignment: CDR1 SGHRS and CDR2 YFSETQ. Trimming removed 3 bases from V and 3 bases from J; junction bases left unmatched: 5. This clone occurred many times.

The specimen sequenced was peripheral blood. The sequence derives from a man aged 60 to 75 with acute or convalescent COVID-19. The genes are TRBV5-1 and TRBJ2-3, with TRBD2 matching 12 bases. CDR3 in amino acids: CASSSLAGGATDTQYF. The DNA for the CDR3 is TGCGCCAGCAGCTCCCTAGCGGGGGGGGCGACAGATACGCAGTATTTT.